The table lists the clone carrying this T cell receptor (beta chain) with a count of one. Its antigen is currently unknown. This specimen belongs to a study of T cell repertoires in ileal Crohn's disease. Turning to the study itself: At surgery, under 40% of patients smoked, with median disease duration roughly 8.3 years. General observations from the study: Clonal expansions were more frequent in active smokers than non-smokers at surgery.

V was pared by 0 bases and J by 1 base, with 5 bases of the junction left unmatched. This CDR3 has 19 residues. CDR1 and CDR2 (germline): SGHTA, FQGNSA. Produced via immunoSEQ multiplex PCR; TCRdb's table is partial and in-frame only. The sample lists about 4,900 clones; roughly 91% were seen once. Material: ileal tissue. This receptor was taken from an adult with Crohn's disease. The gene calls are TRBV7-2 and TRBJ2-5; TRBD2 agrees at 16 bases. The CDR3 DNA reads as TGTGCCAGCAGCTTAGCCCCGGGACTAGCGGGGGGGATCCAAGAGACCCAGTACTTC. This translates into CASSLAPGLAGGIQETQYF.